This TCR beta chain was identified during a study of T cell responses to AZD1222 COVID-19 vaccine. Using immunoSEQ multiplex PCR, the repertoire was profiled, and TCRdb retains in-frame clones only, with some absent. The repertoire includes some 130,000 clones, roughly 93% of them detected once, and approximately 6.9% sits in the top ten. Findings and caveats of the study: Every sample of the repertoires postdated the peak T cell response.

In this sample, this clone turned up once. Its specificity is unknown. This CDR3 has 16 amino acids. Germline CDR1 reads LNHDA; CDR2 reads SQIVND (reference sequence). Trimming removed 3 bases from V and 1 base from J, with 12 bases in between. V is TRBV19 and J is TRBJ2-2; no firm D call. This clonotype was sampled from an adult who received the AZD1222 COVID-19 vaccine. The input for sequencing was peripheral blood, taken 28 days after the second AZD1222 dose. This CDR3 is CASSISPYKNTGELFF. In DNA, the CDR3 is TGTGCCAGTAGTATTAGCCCCTACAAGAACACCGGGGAGCTGTTTTTT.